This TCR beta chain was recovered during a study of blood T cell repertoires in COVID-19. In the study overall: The samples span acute and convalescent COVID-19 from the United States, Italy and Spain.

Trimming took off 0 bases at V and 8 bases at J, with 7 bases between the two ends. The CDR3 is made up of 13 amino acids. Germline-derived CDR1 and CDR2 are LNHDA and SQIVND (reference sequence). While infection was still active, Seattle patients were enrolled and then followed longitudinally. Measured with immunoSEQ multiplex PCR; TCRdb has only the in-frame clones, and not every one. This sample has 300,000 to 450,000 clones; 80% to 90% occur once, and the top ten carry about 2.3%. The chain has TRBV19 and TRBJ1-4; unclear D gene. Input material: peripheral blood. The sequence came from a woman aged 60-75 years with COVID-19, enrolled during active disease. CDR3 loop: CASSIDRYEKLFF. The CDR3 nucleotides read TGTGCCAGTAGTATAGACCGCTACGAAAAACTGTTTTTT.